A single sample gave rise to the 8 T cell receptor beta chains below, sequenced in a study of blood T cell dynamics during melanoma immunotherapy. Time point given: week 3, after first cycle of checkpoint inhibitor. Clones were sequenced by immunoSEQ multiplex PCR, and TCRdb holds only the in-frame ones, with some missing. The repertoire holds about 12,000 clones, with 88% as singletons. This material consisted of blood, taken from a patient treated with checkpoint blockade. The receptors come from a human donor with melanoma.

Comment on this clone: The germline gene is not matched at one end of the junction; a read error may be the cause. The chain joins TRBV4-1 to TRBJ1-5; possible D gene TRBD1, 5 bases. Germline values: CDR1 MGHRA, CDR2 YSYEKL. The CDR3 is made up of 15 amino acids. CDR3 sequence (DNA): TGCGCCAGCAGACAAGGGGAGAGTAGCAATCAGCCCCAGCATTTT. Translation: CASRQGESSNQPQHF.

This chain uses TRBV29-1 with TRBJ1-2; TRBD1 matches 9 bases. CDR1 SQVTM and CDR2 ANQGSEA come from the germline V gene. The CDR3 covers 14 residues. V shed 4 bases, J shed 5 bases, and the junction held 8 bases outside the gene matches. CDR3 nucleotides: TGCAGCGTTGTTCCACTGACAGGGGGGTATGGCTACACCTTC. It yields the protein CSVVPLTGGYGYTF.

The chain recombines TRBV5-4 with TRBJ2-3; D remains unclear. Germline values: CDR1 SGHNT, CDR2 YYREEE (reference sequence). V lost 3 bases and J lost 0, with 2 bases in between. The CDR3 has 12 amino acids. The CDR3 loop reads CASSSSTDTQYF. The CDR3 bases are TGTGCCAGCAGCTCGAGCACAGATACGCAGTATTTT.

This chain connects TRBV9 to TRBJ1-3, with no clear D. Trimming stripped 3 bases from V and 10 bases from J, with 5 bases between. Germline V gene sequence: CDR1 SGDLS, CDR2 YYNGEE. This CDR3 spans 10 amino acids. The CDR3 DNA reads TGTGCCAGCAGCGCAAAAACCATATATTTT. Its translation: CASSAKTIYF.

This chain links TRBV19 with TRBJ1-5; no firm D call. The CDR3 loop spans 15 amino acids. Germline-derived CDR1 and CDR2 are LNHDA and SQIVND (reference sequence). The V gene lost 4 bases and the J gene lost 3 bases, with 13 bases spanning the gap. The CDR3 sequence is CASSKGLGSNQPQHF. The DNA of the CDR3 is TGTGCCAGTAGTAAAGGGCTGGGGTCCAATCAGCCCCAGCATTTT.

This clone was counted a few times. In the same sample, other DNA sequences code for this CDR3. The rearrangement links TRBV7-6 to TRBJ2-7; D ambiguous. Trimming cost V 1 base and J 3 bases, with 7 bases left between them. The CDR3 is 13 amino acids. Germline CDR1 is SGHVS and CDR2 is FNYEAQ. The CDR3 nucleotides are TGTGCCAGCAGCTTAGGACCGAACTACGAGCAGTACTTC. Protein sequence: CASSLGPNYEQYF.

The chain joins TRBV5-1 to TRBJ2-7; no firm D call. This CDR3 region has 13 residues. V was pared by 2 bases and J by 5 bases, with 11 bases between. Germline V gene lookup returns CDR1 SGHRS and CDR2 YFSETQ. The CDR3 nucleotides read TGCGCCAGCAGCTTCCAAGCCCCAGACGAGCAGTACTTC. This sequence encodes CASSFQAPDEQYF.

The V and J genes are TRBV6-9 and TRBJ2-7; D call uncertain. In germline, CDR1 is MNHGY, CDR2 SVAAGI. The CDR3 contains 13 residues. The ends were cut back, 2 bases at V and 3 bases at J, with 8 bases in the middle. CDR3 in amino acids: CASSYKGSYEQYF. Written as DNA, the CDR3 is TGTGCCAGCAGTTATAAGGGCAGCTACGAGCAGTACTTC.